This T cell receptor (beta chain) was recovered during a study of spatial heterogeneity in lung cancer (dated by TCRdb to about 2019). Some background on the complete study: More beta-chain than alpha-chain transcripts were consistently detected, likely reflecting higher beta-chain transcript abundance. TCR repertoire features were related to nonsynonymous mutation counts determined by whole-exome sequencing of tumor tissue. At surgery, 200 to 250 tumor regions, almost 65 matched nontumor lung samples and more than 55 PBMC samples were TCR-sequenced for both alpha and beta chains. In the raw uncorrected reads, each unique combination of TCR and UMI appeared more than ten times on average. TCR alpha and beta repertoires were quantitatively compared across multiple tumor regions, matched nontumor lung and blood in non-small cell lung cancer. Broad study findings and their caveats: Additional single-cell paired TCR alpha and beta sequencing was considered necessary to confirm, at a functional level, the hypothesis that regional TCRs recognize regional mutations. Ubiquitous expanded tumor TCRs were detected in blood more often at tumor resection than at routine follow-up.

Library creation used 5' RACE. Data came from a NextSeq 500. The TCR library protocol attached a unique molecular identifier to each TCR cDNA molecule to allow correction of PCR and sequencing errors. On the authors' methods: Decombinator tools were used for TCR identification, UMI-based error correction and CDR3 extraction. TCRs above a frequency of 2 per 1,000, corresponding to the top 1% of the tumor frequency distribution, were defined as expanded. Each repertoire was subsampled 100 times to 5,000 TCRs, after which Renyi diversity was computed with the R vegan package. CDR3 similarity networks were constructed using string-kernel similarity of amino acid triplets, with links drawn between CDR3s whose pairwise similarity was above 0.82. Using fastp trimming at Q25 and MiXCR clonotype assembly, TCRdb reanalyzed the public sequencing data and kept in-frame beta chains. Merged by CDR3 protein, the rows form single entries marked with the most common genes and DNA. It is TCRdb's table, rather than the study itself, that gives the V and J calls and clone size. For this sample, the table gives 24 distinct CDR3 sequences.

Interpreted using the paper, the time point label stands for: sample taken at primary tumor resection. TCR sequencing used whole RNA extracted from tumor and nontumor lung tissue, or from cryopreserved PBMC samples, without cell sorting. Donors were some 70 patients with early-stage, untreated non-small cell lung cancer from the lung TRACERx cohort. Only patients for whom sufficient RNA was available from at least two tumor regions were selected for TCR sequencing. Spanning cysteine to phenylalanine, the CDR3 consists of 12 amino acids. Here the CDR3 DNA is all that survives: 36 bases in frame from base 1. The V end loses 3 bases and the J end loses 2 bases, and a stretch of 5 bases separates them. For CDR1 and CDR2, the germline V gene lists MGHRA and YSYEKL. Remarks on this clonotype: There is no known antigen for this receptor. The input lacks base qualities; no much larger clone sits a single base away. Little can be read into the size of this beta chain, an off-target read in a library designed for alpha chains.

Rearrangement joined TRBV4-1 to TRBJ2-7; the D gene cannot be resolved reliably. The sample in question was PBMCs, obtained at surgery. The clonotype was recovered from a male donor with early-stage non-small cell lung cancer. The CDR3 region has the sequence CASSHQPYEQYF. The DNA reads TGCGCCAGCAGCCACCAGCCCTACGAGCAGTACTTC.